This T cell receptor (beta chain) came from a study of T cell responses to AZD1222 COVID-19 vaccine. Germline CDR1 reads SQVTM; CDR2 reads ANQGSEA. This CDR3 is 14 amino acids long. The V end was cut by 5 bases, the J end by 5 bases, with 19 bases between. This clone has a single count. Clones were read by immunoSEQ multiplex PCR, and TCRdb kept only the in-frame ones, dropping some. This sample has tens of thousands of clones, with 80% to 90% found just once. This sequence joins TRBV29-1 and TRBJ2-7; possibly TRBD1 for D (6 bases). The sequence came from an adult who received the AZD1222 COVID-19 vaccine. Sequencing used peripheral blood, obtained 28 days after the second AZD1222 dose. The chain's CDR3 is CSVPLGVGANEQYF. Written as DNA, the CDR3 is TGCAGCGTTCCCCTGGGGGTGGGGGCCAACGAGCAGTACTTC.